This section outlines one TCR beta chain sequence together with its context. The antigen is undetermined. This sample includes further DNA sequences coding for the same CDR3. These data originate in a study of shared clonotypes between healthy human individuals. General study findings and limits: What limited the represented genetic and exposure-history diversity was the small number of donors.

CDR3 length: 13 amino acids. Germline loops: CDR1 LNHDA, CDR2 SQIVND (reference sequence). The V end was cut by 6 bases, the J end by 1 base, with 9 bases between. The authors loaded 150 to 250 ng DNA, some 32,000 T cell genomes, into sorted-subset replicate PCRs. Original handling: Filtering was not the same, since immunoSEQ gave junction-only sequences without quality scores. Sequencing used immunoSEQ multiplex PCR; TCRdb keeps in-frame clones, though not all of them. D and trimming come from the DNA, and the V and J calls and clone size come from that table. This table holds about 2.4 million clones, 80% to 95% found once.

The rearrangement links TRBV19 to TRBJ1-1; D perhaps matches TRBD1 (5 bases). The origin of this receptor is a man younger than 35 in good health. Some clones in this sample may be carry-over from other donors' samples. Sequenced: naive CD4+ T cells from PBMCs. Subset reported: CD45RA+ positively selected. The CDR3 coding sequence is TGTGCCAGTAGCATTACAGGGAACACTGAAGCTTTCTTT. It encodes CASSITGNTEAFF.